These T cell receptor beta chains were read from a single sample in a study of CD8 T cells in ankylosing spondylitis. Using its own MiXCR run on the 5' RACE reads, TCRdb lists one record per CDR3 protein. The sample includes some 120,000 distinct CDR3 sequences, about an eighth of them seen just once. The sequencing input was blood, either unsorted or a sorted T cell fraction (not recorded which). All receptors come from a female donor with ankylosing spondylitis or in good health (not recorded which). The CDR3 runs from the conserved cysteine through the conserved F or W. The D gene is left open where the match is weak. The size field is filled for only some rows; it gives once, few, many or a size class.

>TRBV12-3/TRBV12-4|many|.|TRBJ2-1
CASRLTPRGPSSYNEQFF
TGTGCCAGCAGGTTAACCCCCAGGGGCCCAAGCTCCTACAATGAGCAGTTCTTC
>TRBV10-2|few|TRBD2|TRBJ2-3
CASMGLAGGRSTDTQYF
TGCGCCAGCATGGGGCTAGCGGGGGGGCGTAGCACAGATACGCAGTATTTT
>TRBV14|.|.|TRBJ2-6
CASSLRLDSGANVLTF
TGTGCCAGCAGCCTGAGGTTGGACTCTGGGGCCAACGTCCTGACTTTC
>TRBV27|few|.|TRBJ2-7
CASSRGEPLSEQYF
TGTGCCAGCAGCCGTGGAGAGCCTCTCTCCGAGCAGTACTTC
>TRBV11-2|.|.|TRBJ2-5
CASSLGEKETQYF
TGTGCCAGCAGCTTAGGGGAGAAGGAGACCCAGTACTTC
>TRBV5-1|many|.|TRBJ2-7
CASSSGGTYEQYF
TGCGCCAGCAGCTCTGGGGGCACCTACGAGCAGTACTTC
>TRBV29-1|.|TRBD1|TRBJ1-1
CSVVAAHRGEAFF
TGCAGCGTTGTCGCGGCCCACAGGGGTGAAGCTTTCTTT
>TRBV20-1|many|.|TRBJ1-1
CSAGGEEAFF
TGCAGTGCTGGGGGGGAAGAGGCTTTCTTT
>TRBV9|many|.|TRBJ2-1
CASSLGKGPPFYNEQFF
TGTGCCAGCAGCCTCGGGAAAGGGCCTCCCTTTTACAATGAGCAGTTCTTC
>TRBV20-1|few|.|TRBJ2-5
CSASYGGSETQYF
TGCAGTGCTAGCTATGGGGGTTCGGAGACCCAGTACTTC
>TRBV7-9|few|TRBD1|TRBJ2-7
CASSRQGLKYYEQYF
TGTGCCAGCAGCCGACAGGGCCTGAAGTACTACGAGCAGTACTTC
>TRBV6-1|many|TRBD2|TRBJ2-3
CASSRGSGRGTDTQYF
TGTGCCAGCAGTAGGGGTAGCGGGAGGGGCACAGATACGCAGTATTTT
>TRBV7-8|many|TRBD1|TRBJ2-3
CASSLRDRGIDTQYF
TGTGCCAGCAGCTTACGGGACAGGGGAATAGATACGCAGTATTTT
>TRBV28|many|TRBD1|TRBJ2-7
CASSLSFRDRSYEQYF
TGTGCCAGCAGTTTAAGTTTCCGGGACAGAAGCTACGAGCAGTACTTC
>TRBV20-1|few|TRBD2|TRBJ2-3
CSARASRGGDLYTQYF
TGCAGTGCTAGAGCATCGCGGGGGGGCGATTTATATACGCAGTATTTT
>TRBV20-1|many|TRBD1|TRBJ1-5
CSGGGGGQPQHF
TGCAGTGGTGGAGGGGGCGGTCAGCCCCAGCATTTT
>TRBV21-1|many|.|TRBJ1-5
CASSAKSGGGQPQHF
TGTGCCAGCAGCGCGAAGTCCGGGGGAGGGCAGCCCCAGCATTTT
>TRBV3-1|.|TRBD2|TRBJ2-1
CASSQDQGLAGGPYENEQFF
TGTGCCAGCAGCCAAGATCAGGGACTAGCGGGAGGCCCTTACGAGAATGAGCAGTTCTTC
>TRBV28|.|.|TRBJ2-2
CASSLRGGTGELFF
TGTGCCAGCAGTTTGAGGGGTGGGACCGGGGAGCTGTTTTTT